The T cell receptor beta chain under discussion was sequenced for a study of molecular identifiers for immune sequencing clone quantification. Remarks on this clonotype: A read error is possible here, since a much larger clone lies one base away.

From the PCR reads, TCRdb called clonotypes with MiXCR, one entry per CDR3 protein. The sample carries about 510,000 distinct CDR3 sequences, approximately 25% recorded once. The source material was naive CD8+ T cells from blood, with Jurkat cell RNA spiked in. Sample subset: FACS-sorted CD8+CD4-CCR7+CD45RA+ naive T cells. This sequence was found in a human donor in good health. Some libraries in this study had Jurkat cell RNA spiked in.

The CDR3 nucleotides are TGTGCCAGCACCATGACAGTTGTTAGCAATCAGCCCCAGCGTTTT. Residues: CASTMTVVSNQPQRF. The rearrangement joins TRBV6-6 to TRBJ1-5; weak D call: TRBD1 (5 bases). This CDR3 spans 15 amino acids. The germline gives CDR1 MNHNY, CDR2 SVGAGI (reference sequence).